Sequencing of this TCR beta chain was carried out in a study of CD8 T cells in ankylosing spondylitis. Points from the study as a whole: Seven or eight highly homologous variants formed a TCR beta motif that appeared characteristic of ankylosing spondylitis blood. Clones linked to disease were reported to show significant enrichment in matched ankylosing spondylitis synovial fluid. Past research had described some motif variants in reactive arthritis synovial fluid and blood.

5'-RACE, quantitative and with molecular barcodes, yielded the TCR beta libraries. TCRdb ran MiXCR on the 5' RACE reads and lists one entry per CDR3 protein. This table holds approximately 520,000 distinct CDR3 sequences, roughly 5.3% found once. Germline CDR1 is DFQATT and CDR2 is SNEGSKA (reference sequence). Trimming removed 4 bases at V and 1 base at J, with 8 bases between. The CDR3 covers 14 residues. On this clonotype: Its antigen is currently unknown.

The sample comprised blood, either unsorted or a sorted T cell fraction (not recorded which). The chain has TRBV20-1 and TRBJ2-6; TRBD1 might be the D (5 bases). The receptor comes from a male donor with ankylosing spondylitis. Here the CDR3 reads CSATGHSGANVLTF. The CDR3 DNA is TGCAGTGCTACAGGGCATTCTGGGGCCAACGTCCTGACTTTC.